This T cell receptor beta chain was captured by sequencing in a study of early T cells in non-severe SARS-CoV-2 infection. Background on the study: Sequencing of bulk RNA from unsorted whole blood was done, without chain pairing.

The CDR3 spans 16 residues. CDR1 and CDR2 (germline): MNHNS, SASEGT. Trimming took 5 bases from V and 5 from J; bases not matched to a gene: 8. Each single cDNA molecule received a unique molecular identifier. TCRdb recomputed calls from the 5' RACE reads with MiXCR, one row per CDR3 protein. Here the sample spans tens of thousands of distinct CDR3 sequences, around 4.5% being singletons. In the case of this clonotype: Its specificity is unknown.

Study conclusions and caveats: Reliance on VDJdb matching favored anti-spike CD8 responses; private and CD4 specificities were missed.

The sample in question was whole blood, obtained at baseline. The rearrangement joins TRBV6-1 to TRBJ1-5, with 11 bases lining up with TRBD1. The TCR sequence derives from an adult who was a healthcare worker with PCR-confirmed SARS-CoV-2 infection or an uninfected control (not recorded which). CDR3 region: CASSTGTGGMDQPQHF. CDR3 nucleotides: TGTGCCAGCAGTACCGGGACAGGGGGAATGGATCAGCCCCAGCATTTT.